This T cell receptor (beta chain) was observed in a study of blood T cell repertoires in COVID-19. Study-wide background: The cDNA or gDNA used as material had been derived from T cells, B-cell-depleted T cells, or PBMCs.

Cohort allocation depended upon clinical history that participants reported. Resolution of symptoms, clearance, or two negative PCRs was present in recovered Cohort 3 donors. Original data processing: Reference gene primer amplification yielded estimated nucleated cell counts. Data came from immunoSEQ multiplex PCR; TCRdb stores just in-frame clones and leaves some out. V and J calls and clone size are those listed in that table; D and trimming were worked out from the DNA. The profile shows roughly 360,000 clones, around 87% of them singletons. Germline trimming cut 5 bases from V and 0 bases from J; bases unmatched to any gene: 14. The CDR3 has 19 residues. CDR1 and CDR2 from the germline V gene are MNHEY and SMNVEV (reference sequence).

V gene TRBV27 combines with J gene TRBJ1-5; 9 nucleotides agree with TRBD1. This clonotype was sampled from a man aged 25-45 years who had recovered from COVID-19. Sequenced: PBMCs or T cells enriched from blood (not recorded which). CDR3: CASSPPGQGRNNSNQPQHF. For the CDR3, the DNA is TGTGCCAGCAGTCCACCGGGACAGGGTAGGAACAATAGCAATCAGCCCCAGCATTTT.